The 27 T cell receptor beta chains below all came from one sample that was sequenced in a study of regulatory T cells in long-lasting Graves disease. Building the TCR beta libraries relied on iRepertoire HTBI primers, and CDR3 regions underwent Arm-PCR. Each CDR3 protein is one row after TCRdb ran MiXCR on the multiplex PCR reads. Here the sample spans hundreds of thousands of distinct CDR3 sequences, roughly 22% being singletons. Time point in this sample: persistent/refractory GD, antithyroid drugs over 5 years with positive TRAb. Preparation of the TCR library used RNA extracted from PBMCs. The material sequenced was peripheral blood mononuclear cells (PBMCs), taken when the disease was refractory, from a patient treated with antithyroid drugs. These receptors were collected from a female donor with Graves disease.

This clonotype has ten or more counts. V gene TRBV6-5 combines with J gene TRBJ1-6; unclear D gene. The CDR3 runs 15 residues. V was cut by 2 bases and J by 10 bases, with 15 bases left in between. The germline V gene encodes CDR1 MNHEY and CDR2 SVGAGI. CDR3 amino acids: CASSYEIGDQSPLHF. In nucleotides, the CDR3 is TGTGCCAGCAGTTACGAGATTGGGGATCAGTCACCCCTCCACTTT.

The rearrangement joins TRBV28 to TRBJ1-3, with D perhaps TRBD1 (5 bases). Trimming left V 7 bases short and J 0 bases short, with 19 bases between. CDR1 is MDHEN and CDR2 is SYDVKM in the germline V gene. The CDR3 is 17 amino acids. The CDR3 region has the DNA TGTGCCAGCAACACTTTGTGGGGGTCCTACTCTGGAAACACCATATATTTT. As protein: CASNTLWGSYSGNTIYF. Using reference TRBV28 and TRBJ1-3 for the parts outside the CDR3, the full variable domain is DVKVTQSSRYLVKRTGEKVFLECVQDMDHENMFWYRQDPGLGLRLIYFSYDVKMKEKGDIPEGYSVSREKKERFSLILESASTNQTSMYLCASNTLWGSYSGNTIYFGEGSWLTVV.

This clonotype was seen repeatedly, ten times or more. The genes are TRBV30 and TRBJ1-1; tentatively, D is TRBD1 (6 bases). This CDR3 comprises 13 residues. The V end lost 3 bases, the J end lost 3 bases, and 11 bases lay between the germline ends. Germline values: CDR1 GTSNPN, CDR2 SVGIG (reference sequence). CDR3 sequence: CAWRSGGHTEAFF. As DNA, the CDR3 is TGTGCCTGGAGGAGCGGGGGGCACACTGAAGCTTTCTTT.

This clonotype was detected many times. This rearrangement joins TRBV12-3 or TRBV12-4 to TRBJ1-1; D is unclear. The CDR3 loop spans 13 amino acids. Trimming cost V 6 bases and J 5 bases, with 13 bases left between them. The DNA of the CDR3 is TGTGCCAGCAGACAGAGCATGGGGACTGAAGCTTTCTTT. The encoded protein is CASRQSMGTEAFF.

The chain joins TRBV6-1 to TRBJ2-7; 9 bases map to TRBD2. The germline V gene has CDR1 MNHNS and CDR2 SASEGT. CDR3 length: 15 residues. Germline trimming cut 2 bases from V and 1 base from J; bases unmatched to any gene: 3. Written as DNA, the CDR3 is TGTGCCAGCAGTGAACTCGCGGGGGGGTCCTACGAGCAGTACTTC. Translation gives CASSELAGGSYEQYF.

This clonotype showed up just a few times. V usage is TRBV7-2 and J usage is TRBJ1-4, with D possibly matching TRBD1 (5 bases). The germline gives CDR1 SGHTA, CDR2 FQGNSA. The CDR3 consists of 15 residues. Trimming removed 5 bases from V and 3 bases from J, with 13 bases in between. In DNA, the CDR3 is TGTGCCAGCAGCACCTTCGGAGGGGCTAATGAAAAACTGTTTTTT. It yields the protein CASSTFGGANEKLFF.

This clonotype occurred many times. The chain links TRBV7-2 to TRBJ1-1; 7 bases are a match to TRBD1. The CDR3 is 13 amino acids. V shed 1 base, J shed 4 bases, and the junction held 0 bases outside the gene matches. The germline gives CDR1 SGHTA, CDR2 FQGNSA. The CDR3 region is CASSLGTGTEAFF. DNA for the CDR3: TGTGCCAGCAGCTTAGGGACAGGCACTGAAGCTTTCTTT.

The rearrangement joins TRBV27 to TRBJ2-7; 9 bases agree with TRBD2. This CDR3 is built from 19 residues. Per germline, CDR1 MNHEY and CDR2 SMNVEV (reference sequence). The trim removed 0 bases at V and 2 bases at J, leaving 14 bases unmatched. CDR3 nucleotides: TGTGCCAGCAGTTTATCGGGGGGACTAGCAAGGATGTCCCCCTACGAGCAGTACTTC. As protein: CASSLSGGLARMSPYEQYF.

This clonotype was observed at least ten times. The V call is TRBV28, the J call TRBJ1-5; D possibly corresponds to TRBD1 (5 bases). From germline, CDR1 is MDHEN and CDR2 SYDVKM. The CDR3 is made up of 17 amino acids. Trimming took 5 bases from V and 5 from J, leaving 22 bases between them. Here the CDR3 DNA reads TGTGCCAGCAGTCTTTCCGCCGCAGTCTGGGGGGATCAGCCCCAGCATTTT. This translates into CASSLSAAVWGDQPQHF.

This clonotype came up a few times. The chain employs TRBV30 and TRBJ2-7; possible D gene TRBD1, 5 bases. Germline CDR1 and CDR2: GTSNPN and SVGIG (reference sequence). This CDR3 comprises 13 residues. Trimming stripped 5 bases from V and 2 bases from J, with 13 bases between. The CDR3 is CAWVPRDTYEQYF. The DNA of the CDR3 is TGTGCCTGGGTACCCAGGGATACCTACGAGCAGTACTTC.

This clonotype was recorded a few times. The V call is TRBV15, the J call TRBJ2-7, with D possibly TRBD1 on 5 matching bases. This CDR3 is 14 amino acids long. Germline assignment: CDR1 LNHNV and CDR2 YYDKDF (reference sequence). Trimming shortened V by 5 bases and J by 0 bases, and 11 bases separated the two germline ends. This chain's CDR3 is CATSGEGASYEQYF. CDR3 sequence (DNA): TGTGCCACCAGCGGTGAAGGGGCCTCCTACGAGCAGTACTTC.

The V gene is TRBV28, the J gene TRBJ2-3; D is perhaps TRBD2 (6 bases). V lost 4 bases, J lost 2 bases, and 13 bases lay in between. The germline gives CDR1 MDHEN, CDR2 SYDVKM. The CDR3 covers 15 residues. CDR3 sequence: CASSSPRGVTDTQYF. The CDR3 nucleotides read TGTGCCAGCAGTTCTCCTCGCGGGGTCACAGATACGCAGTATTTT.

V usage is TRBV29-1 and J usage is TRBJ1-2; 9 bases are a match to TRBD1. V lost 5 bases and J lost 3; bases outside the gene matches: 19. From germline, CDR1 is SQVTM and CDR2 ANQGSEA. The CDR3 is made up of 18 amino acids. The CDR3 DNA sequence: TGCAGCGTTCCCAGACTCCCGATTAGACAGGGGGAAGACTATGGCTACACCTTC. It specifies CSVPRLPIRQGEDYGYTF.

This clonotype has only a few counts. The rearrangement links TRBV28 to TRBJ1-3; a possible D gene is TRBD1 (6 bases). The CDR3 covers 15 residues. Germline lookup yields CDR1 MDHEN and CDR2 SYDVKM. The ends were cut back, 7 bases at V and 4 bases at J, with 17 bases in the middle. The chain's CDR3 is CASTPSRGAGNTIYF. CDR3 sequence (DNA): TGTGCCAGCACCCCGAGTAGGGGGGCGGGAAACACCATATATTTT.

The V call is TRBV5-1, the J call TRBJ2-7, with D possibly TRBD2 on 6 matching bases. Trimming left V 1 base short and J 7 bases short, with 21 bases between. CDR1 is SGHRS, CDR2 YFSETQ, per germline. The CDR3 covers 16 residues. This CDR3 is CASSLRLLAAAGEQYF. The CDR3 bases are TGCGCCAGCAGCTTGAGGCTACTAGCTGCGGCGGGAGAGCAGTACTTC.

Ten or more counts support this clonotype. The chain combines TRBV30 with TRBJ2-5, with D possibly being TRBD2 (6 bases). The CDR3 consists of 13 residues. Between the trimmed V and J ends, which lost 0 bases and 5 bases, there was a span of 10 bases. Germline CDR1 reads GTSNPN; CDR2 reads SVGIG (reference sequence). CDR3 DNA sequence: TGTGCCTGGAGTGTAGCCGGAGGGGAGACCCAGTACTTC. Translated, it gives CAWSVAGGETQYF.

This chain joins TRBV9 and TRBJ2-7; D might be TRBD1 (5 bases). Germline V gene data show CDR1 as SGDLS and CDR2 as YYNGEE. V dropped 4 bases and J dropped 3 bases, with 17 bases sitting between them. The CDR3 covers 15 residues. CDR3 DNA sequence: TGTGCCAGCAGCCCCCTCCAGGACACGAACTACGAGCAGTACTTC. This codes for CASSPLQDTNYEQYF.

In this sample, this clonotype turned up many times. The chain carries TRBV2 and TRBJ1-2; D perhaps matches TRBD1 (5 bases). The CDR3 spans 14 residues. The ends were cut back, 4 bases at V and 4 bases at J, with 13 bases in the middle. Germline values: CDR1 SNHLY, CDR2 FYNNEI. In DNA, the CDR3 is TGTGCCAGCAGTGGGGGCCGCGCATCCTATGGCTACACCTTC. Its translation is CASSGGRASYGYTF. The complete variable domain, with remaining parts taken from reference TRBV2 and TRBJ1-2, reads EPEVTQTPSHQVTQMGQEVILRCVPISNHLYFYWYRQILGQKVEFLVSFYNNEISEKSEIFDDQFSVERPDGSNFTLKIRSTKLEDSAMYFCASSGGRASYGYTFGSGTRLTVV.

In its sample, this clonotype was seen a few times. J is TRBJ2-5 and V is TRBV5-1; 8 bases agree with TRBD1. The trim removed 3 bases at V and 5 bases at J, leaving 15 bases unmatched. This CDR3 has 17 residues. The V gene's germline CDR1 is SGHRS and CDR2 YFSETQ. This CDR3 is CASSSQMTGVRWETQYF. CDR3 sequence (DNA): TGCGCCAGCAGCTCGCAAATGACAGGGGTGAGATGGGAGACCCAGTACTTC.

The chain links TRBV3-1 to TRBJ2-3; no firm D call. CDR3 length equals 11 residues. Germline V gene data show CDR1 as LGHDT and CDR2 as YNNKEL (reference sequence). Deletions cut 6 bases from V and 2 bases from J, with 3 bases between. CDR3 loop: CASRHTDTQYF. The CDR3 nucleotides read TGTGCCAGCAGACACACAGATACGCAGTATTTT.

In its sample, this clonotype was seen many times. The rearrangement uses TRBV28 and TRBJ1-2; no clear D gene. Trimming cost V 4 bases and J 5 bases, with 11 bases left between them. This CDR3 contains 13 residues. Germline loops: CDR1 MDHEN, CDR2 SYDVKM. CDR3 protein: CASSSVPDYGYTF. CDR3 nucleotides: TGTGCCAGCAGTTCGGTTCCGGATTATGGCTACACCTTC.

The chain couples TRBV19 to TRBJ2-7; a possible D gene is TRBD2 (6 bases). V was shortened by 7 bases and J by 2 bases, with 15 bases between the two germline ends. This CDR3 comprises 14 residues. In germline, CDR1 is LNHDA, CDR2 SQIVND (reference sequence). The CDR3 sequence: CASKEGANPYEQYF. The CDR3 region has the DNA TGTGCCAGTAAGGAGGGAGCGAATCCCTACGAGCAGTACTTC.

V gene TRBV5-1 combines with J gene TRBJ2-3; tentatively, D is TRBD1 or TRBD2 (6 bases each). V was trimmed by 5 bases and J by 0 bases, leaving 19 bases between them. Germline assignment: CDR1 SGHRS and CDR2 YFSETQ. This CDR3 has 17 amino acids. The CDR3 DNA reads as TGCGCCAGCAGACGCGCACAGGGAGGTTCTAGCACAGATACGCAGTATTTT. Protein sequence: CASRRAQGGSSTDTQYF. Variable domain in full (rest from reference TRBV5-1 and TRBJ2-3): KAGVTQTPRYLIKTRGQQVTLSCSPISGHRSVSWYQQTPGQGLQFLFEYFSETQRNKGNFPGRFSGRQFSNSRSEMNVSTLELGDSALYLCASRRAQGGSSTDTQYFGPGTRLTVL.

The chain links TRBV7-3 to TRBJ2-1; D may match TRBD1 or TRBD2 (7 bases each). Germline V gene lookup returns CDR1 SGHTA and CDR2 FQGTGA. This CDR3 has 17 residues. Trimming took off 5 bases at V and 6 bases at J, with 23 bases between the two ends. CDR3 DNA sequence: TGTGCCAGCAGCGTACAGGGGAGGGGTGGAATTGGCAATGAGCAGTTCTTC. As protein: CASSVQGRGGIGNEQFF.

This clonotype was seen only a few times. The J gene is TRBJ2-7, the V gene TRBV28; 10 positions match TRBD1. There are 13 residues in the CDR3. Trimming took 2 bases from V and 10 from J; bases not matched to a gene: 5. Germline CDR1 MDHEN, CDR2 SYDVKM. CDR3: CASSLRQGAQQYF. The CDR3 DNA follows: TGTGCCAGCAGTTTACGACAGGGGGCGCAACAGTACTTC.

This clonotype was seen ten or more times. An end of the junction does not agree with germline; a read error may underlie this. CDR3 region: CASTSGHPWRETRYF. As DNA, the CDR3 is TGTGCCAGCACCTCCGGGCACCCCTGGAGAGAGACCCGGTACTTC. The rearrangement links TRBV28 to TRBJ2-5; D gene ambiguous. The germline CDR1 and CDR2 sequences are MDHEN and SYDVKM. The CDR3 runs to 15 residues.

This clonotype was seen at least ten times. The chain combines TRBV7-3 with TRBJ2-2, with TRBD2 matching over 11 bases. The CDR3 totals 17 residues. The germline CDR1 and CDR2 sequences are SGHTA and FQGTGA. V gave up 5 bases and J gave up 3 bases; unmatched junction bases: 8. Written as DNA, the CDR3 is TGTGCCAGCAGCCCAGGGGGACTAGCGGAACACACCGGGGAGCTGTTTTTT. Amino acids: CASSPGGLAEHTGELFF.